A selection of T cell receptor beta chains follows, all from one sample in a study of cytomegalovirus exposure and HLA in healthy donors. Only in-frame clones appear in the TCRdb table, and some are missing; sequencing was by immunoSEQ multiplex PCR. The sample has about 98,000 clones; about 70% are singletons. Sequenced: PBMCs. The receptor set was obtained from a female donor in good health and CMV-seronegative. The CDR3 runs from the conserved cysteine through the conserved F or W. A D gene is named only where the DNA matches it firmly. For some rows the clone size is stated as once, few or many, or as a class when expanded; others skip it.

CDR3: CASSPSLWDRVGNEQFF
DNA: TGTGCCAGCAGCCCCTCATTGTGGGACAGGGTGGGGAATGAGCAGTTCTTC
size: NA
V: TRBV7-9
D: TRBD1
J: TRBJ2-1

CDR3: CASSPGQGRYTF
DNA: TGTGCCAGCAGCCCGGGACAGGGCCGCTACACCTTC
size: few
V: TRBV7-8
D: TRBD1
J: TRBJ1-2

CDR3: CASSFQGLSYEQYF
DNA: TGTGCCAGCAGCTTTCAGGGACTCTCCTACGAGCAGTACTTC
size: few
V: TRBV5-4
D: NA
J: TRBJ2-7

CDR3: CASSGGLAGGRETQYF
DNA: TGTGCCAGCAGTGGGGGACTAGCGGGGGGTAGAGAGACCCAGTACTTC
size: NA
V: TRBV2
D: TRBD2
J: TRBJ2-5

CDR3: CASSPNGLYGYTF
DNA: TGTGCCAGCTCACCAAACGGGTTGTATGGCTACACCTTC
size: few
V: TRBV18
D: NA
J: TRBJ1-2

CDR3: CASSDGTSGGAGEQYF
DNA: TGTGCCAGCAGTGATGGGACTAGCGGGGGGGCTGGCGAGCAGTACTTC
size: NA
V: TRBV27
D: TRBD2
J: TRBJ2-7

CDR3: CASSFSGHYGYTF
DNA: TGTGCCAGCAGCTTCTCTGGGCACTATGGCTACACCTTC
size: NA
V: TRBV5-4
D: NA
J: TRBJ1-2

CDR3: CASSFRGSAGEQYF
DNA: TGTGCCAGCAGTTTCCGGGGCTCAGCGGGCGAGCAGTACTTC
size: NA
V: TRBV27
D: NA
J: TRBJ2-7

CDR3: CASMGKTGITGELFF
DNA: TGTGCCAGCATGGGGAAGACAGGAATCACCGGGGAGCTGTTTTTT
size: NA
V: TRBV25-1
D: NA
J: TRBJ2-2

CDR3: CASSHQAGREEAFF
DNA: TGCGCCAGCAGCCACCAAGCTGGGAGGGAGGAAGCTTTCTTT
size: many
V: TRBV4-3
D: NA
J: TRBJ1-1

CDR3: CASSYGMRSPRARYNEQFF
DNA: TGTGCCAGCAGCTACGGGATGCGGAGCCCTCGCGCCCGGTACAATGAGCAGTTCTTC
size: NA
V: TRBV7-9
D: NA
J: TRBJ2-1

CDR3: CTSSYSSDRGGYEQYF
DNA: TGTACCAGCAGTTACTCTTCGGACAGGGGAGGCTACGAGCAGTACTTC
size: NA
V: TRBV6-5
D: TRBD1
J: TRBJ2-7

CDR3: CASGLGNSYEQYF
DNA: TGTGCTAGTGGTTTGGGAAACAGCTACGAGCAGTACTTC
size: NA
V: TRBV12-5
D: NA
J: TRBJ2-7

CDR3: CASSPLTEAFF
DNA: TGTGCCAGCAGCCCCTTGACTGAAGCTTTCTTT
size: NA
V: TRBV11-2
D: NA
J: TRBJ1-1

CDR3: CASSRGGTEAFF
DNA: TGTGCCAGCAGCAGAGGCGGGACTGAAGCTTTCTTT
size: NA
V: TRBV7-9
D: NA
J: TRBJ1-1

CDR3: CASSVAGVEAFF
DNA: TGTGCCAGCAGTGTCGCCGGGGTCGAAGCTTTCTTT
size: NA
V: TRBV6-1
D: NA
J: TRBJ1-1

CDR3: CASTLQLAGTYEQYF
DNA: TGTGCCAGCACCTTGCAGCTAGCGGGTACCTACGAGCAGTACTTC
size: few
V: TRBV28
D: TRBD2
J: TRBJ2-7

CDR3: CASSPRAGGPDTQYF
DNA: TGTGCCAGCAGCCCAAGAGCGGGAGGGCCGGATACGCAGTATTTT
size: NA
V: TRBV7-3
D: TRBD2
J: TRBJ2-3

CDR3: CASSSAGTGLYTGELFF
DNA: TGTGCCAGCAGTTCCGCCGGGACAGGGCTCTACACCGGGGAGCTGTTTTTT
size: once
V: TRBV27
D: TRBD1
J: TRBJ2-2

CDR3: CACARPPEAFF
DNA: TGTGCCTGCGCGCGTCCCCCTGAAGCTTTCTTT
size: NA
V: TRBV30
D: NA
J: TRBJ1-1

CDR3: CASSHLNTHNEQFF
DNA: TGTGCCAGCAGCCATTTAAATACTCACAATGAGCAGTTCTTC
size: NA
V: TRBV5-6
D: NA
J: TRBJ2-1

CDR3: CASSLRTDRDYNEQFF
DNA: TGTGCCAGCAGTTTACGCACCGACAGAGACTACAATGAGCAGTTCTTC
size: NA
V: TRBV27
D: NA
J: TRBJ2-1

CDR3: CASSLFGLAGSPTGELFF
DNA: TGTGCCAGCAGTTTATTCGGACTAGCGGGTTCCCCTACCGGGGAGCTGTTTTTT
size: NA
V: TRBV28
D: TRBD2
J: TRBJ2-2

CDR3: CASSQESFQGPNYGYTF
DNA: TGCGCCAGCAGCCAAGAATCATTCCAGGGCCCTAACTATGGCTACACCTTC
size: few
V: TRBV4-1
D: NA
J: TRBJ1-2

CDR3: CASSPGGNTEAFF
DNA: TGTGCCAGCAGCCCCGGGGGGAACACTGAAGCTTTCTTT
size: NA
V: TRBV7-3
D: NA
J: TRBJ1-1

CDR3: CASSVADTPYEQYF
DNA: TGTGCCAGCAGCGTAGCGGACACCCCCTACGAGCAGTACTTC
size: NA
V: TRBV9
D: NA
J: TRBJ2-7

CDR3: CASSHRLPSYNEQFF
DNA: TGTGCCAGCAGCCACAGGCTCCCTTCGTACAATGAGCAGTTCTTC
size: NA
V: TRBV7-9
D: NA
J: TRBJ2-1

CDR3: CASRPGTGYGYTF
DNA: TGTGCCAGCAGACCCGGGACAGGGTATGGCTACACCTTC
size: NA
V: TRBV28
D: TRBD1
J: TRBJ1-2

CDR3: CSVAYGQGAQLYEQYF
DNA: TGCAGCGTTGCCTATGGACAGGGGGCGCAGTTATACGAGCAGTACTTC
size: NA
V: TRBV29-1
D: TRBD1
J: TRBJ2-7

CDR3: CASSPGTGYGYTF
DNA: TGTGCCAGCAGCCCCGGGACAGGCTATGGCTACACCTTC
size: NA
V: TRBV14
D: TRBD1
J: TRBJ1-2

CDR3: CASSFTSSYEQYF
DNA: TGTGCCAGCAGTTTTACCAGCTCCTACGAGCAGTACTTC
size: few
V: TRBV28
D: NA
J: TRBJ2-7

CDR3: CASSQRHREDYWPQHF
DNA: TGCGCCAGCAGCCAAAGGCACCGGGAGGACTATTGGCCCCAGCATTTT
size: NA
V: TRBV4-1
D: NA
J: TRBJ1-5

CDR3: CASSADRGNYGYTF
DNA: TGTGCCAGCAGTGCTGACAGGGGGAACTATGGCTACACCTTC
size: NA
V: TRBV2
D: TRBD1
J: TRBJ1-2

CDR3: CASSIRDRNYGYTF
DNA: TGTGCCAGCAGCATCCGGGACAGGAACTATGGCTACACCTTC
size: NA
V: TRBV7-8
D: TRBD1
J: TRBJ1-2

CDR3: CASSLGRDYNEQFF
DNA: TGTGCCAGCAGCCTTGGGCGGGACTACAATGAGCAGTTCTTC
size: NA
V: TRBV11-3
D: NA
J: TRBJ2-1

CDR3: CASSRGHKETQYF
DNA: TGTGCCAGCAGCCGTGGCCATAAAGAGACCCAGTACTTC
size: NA
V: TRBV14
D: NA
J: TRBJ2-5

CDR3: CASSLGDRGGTDTQYF
DNA: TGTGCCAGCAGCTTAGGGGACAGGGGAGGCACAGATACGCAGTATTTT
size: NA
V: TRBV7-9
D: TRBD1
J: TRBJ2-3

CDR3: CASSQESSGPYEQYF
DNA: TGTGCCAGCAGCCAAGAGTCTAGCGGGCCCTACGAGCAGTACTTC
size: once
V: TRBV4-2
D: TRBD2
J: TRBJ2-7

CDR3: CSVEGQGAGQETQYF
DNA: TGCAGCGTTGAGGGACAGGGGGCGGGTCAAGAGACCCAGTACTTC
size: NA
V: TRBV29-1
D: TRBD1
J: TRBJ2-5

CDR3: CASSLSWPSTGLGYEQYF
DNA: TGCGCCAGCAGCCTAAGTTGGCCCTCGACAGGGCTAGGGTACGAGCAGTACTTC
size: NA
V: TRBV4-1
D: TRBD1
J: TRBJ2-7

CDR3: CASSFPRAGKDEAFF
DNA: TGTGCCAGCAGTTTCCCGCGCGCGGGCAAGGATGAAGCTTTCTTT
size: NA
V: TRBV6-7
D: NA
J: TRBJ1-1

CDR3: CASSPPGQRIGEQYF
DNA: TGTGCCAGCAGCCCACCGGGACAGAGGATTGGCGAGCAGTACTTC
size: NA
V: TRBV28
D: TRBD1
J: TRBJ2-7

CDR3: CASSEYLDYEQYF
DNA: TGTGCCAGCAGTGAATACCTAGACTACGAGCAGTACTTC
size: few
V: TRBV25-1
D: NA
J: TRBJ2-7

CDR3: CASSWGTGGPGELFF
DNA: TGTGCCAGCAGTTGGGGGACAGGGGGCCCCGGGGAGCTGTTTTTT
size: NA
V: TRBV27
D: TRBD1
J: TRBJ2-2

CDR3: CARSSKGLPGRTDTQYF
DNA: TGTGCCAGAAGCTCAAAGGGACTCCCTGGCCGCACAGATACGCAGTATTTT
size: NA
V: TRBV5-3
D: NA
J: TRBJ2-3

CDR3: CASSSERGSYNEQFF
DNA: TGTGCCAGCAGTTCAGAGCGGGGCTCCTACAATGAGCAGTTCTTC
size: NA
V: TRBV7-6
D: TRBD2
J: TRBJ2-1

CDR3: CASSLLGAEGYTF
DNA: TGTGCCAGCAGTTTACTAGGGGCGGAGGGCTACACCTTC
size: NA
V: TRBV27
D: NA
J: TRBJ1-2

CDR3: CASSLEIGGTEAFF
DNA: TGTGCCAGCAGCTTAGAAATAGGGGGCACTGAAGCTTTCTTT
size: once
V: TRBV11-3
D: NA
J: TRBJ1-1

CDR3: CASSLGQGWDTGELFF
DNA: TGTGCCAGCAGCTTGGGACAGGGGTGGGACACCGGGGAGCTGTTTTTT
size: NA
V: TRBV13
D: TRBD1
J: TRBJ2-2

CDR3: CASSPGMGYGYTF
DNA: TGTGCCAGCAGTCCGGGAATGGGATATGGCTACACCTTC
size: few
V: TRBV6-1
D: NA
J: TRBJ1-2

CDR3: CASSPTDYEQYF
DNA: TGTGCCAGCTCACCGACAGACTACGAGCAGTACTTC
size: NA
V: TRBV18
D: NA
J: TRBJ2-7

CDR3: CASSRGGTSGIYEQYF
DNA: TGTGCCAGCAGCCGGGGAGGGACTAGCGGAATCTACGAGCAGTACTTC
size: few
V: TRBV27
D: TRBD2
J: TRBJ2-7